This T cell receptor beta chain emerged from a study of blood T cells in healthy people across ages. This clonotype was counted a few times. Its antigen is currently unknown. Study findings and constraints: Percentage of naive T cells showed a strong correlation with TCR beta diversity. Expanded clonotype changes were possibly confounded by unknown donor CMV status. Whereas aged donors had fewer naive CD4+ cells, long-lived donors had more of them and higher diversity.

The donors, all healthy, were Caucasians living in Russia, aged 6 to 90. The authors ran a second PCR of roughly 7 to 11 cycles using a sample-barcoded 5' primer and a J-beta primer mix. TCRdb re-called the 5' RACE reads through MiXCR, storing one row per CDR3 protein. The table shows about 630,000 distinct CDR3 sequences, with approximately 21% occurring only once. CDR1 and CDR2 from the germline V gene are WSHSY and SAAADI. CDR3 size: 15 residues. The V gene lost 0 bases and the J gene lost 1 base, with 7 bases spanning the gap. The sequencing input was blood. This TCR was sampled from an older man in good health. The chain joins TRBV10-2 to TRBJ2-1; D is unresolved. In DNA form, the CDR3 reads TGCGCCAGCAGTGAGTCGCTCAGATCCTACAATGAGCAGTTCTTC. Protein: CASSESLRSYNEQFF.